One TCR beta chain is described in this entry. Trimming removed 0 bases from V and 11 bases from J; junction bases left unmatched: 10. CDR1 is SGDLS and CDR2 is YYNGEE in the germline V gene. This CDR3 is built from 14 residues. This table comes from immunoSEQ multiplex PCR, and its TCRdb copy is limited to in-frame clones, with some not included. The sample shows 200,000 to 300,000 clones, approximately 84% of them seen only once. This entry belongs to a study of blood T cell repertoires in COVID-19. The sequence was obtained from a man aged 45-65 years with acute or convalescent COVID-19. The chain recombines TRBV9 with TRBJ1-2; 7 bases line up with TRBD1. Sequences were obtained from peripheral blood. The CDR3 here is CASSVEDRLGVYTF. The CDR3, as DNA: TGTGCCAGCAGCGTAGAGGACAGGTTGGGCGTTTACACCTTC.